The next 6 T cell receptor beta chains were all read from a single sample in a study of blood T cell repertoires in COVID-19. Clones were sequenced by immunoSEQ multiplex PCR, and TCRdb holds only the in-frame ones, with some missing. The sample shows about 50,000 clones, 86% of them seen only once. Sequenced material: peripheral blood. Every receptor here comes from a woman aged 80 or older with COVID-19, enrolled during active disease.

V and J are TRBV19 and TRBJ2-1; 8 nucleotides align to TRBD2. The CDR3 totals 16 residues. V shed 5 bases and J 8 bases; nucleotides not matched to a gene: 14. Germline CDR1 reads LNHDA; CDR2 reads SQIVND (reference sequence). The CDR3 loop is CASSREIAGPRDEQFF. The CDR3 nucleotides are TGTGCCAGTAGTCGAGAGATAGCGGGGCCCAGGGATGAGCAGTTCTTC.

V gene TRBV15 combines with J gene TRBJ2-4; TRBD2 agrees at 8 bases. V shed 2 bases and J 3 bases; nucleotides not matched to a gene: 12. The germline gives CDR1 LNHNV, CDR2 YYDKDF (reference sequence). The CDR3 extends over 18 amino acids. The CDR3 sequence: CATSRTSGGQVVKNIQYF. The CDR3 DNA is TGTGCCACCAGCAGAACCTCGGGGGGGCAGGTTGTCAAAAACATTCAGTACTTC.

The genes are TRBV15 and TRBJ2-7, with 8 bases aligning to TRBD2. The CDR3 contains 18 residues. Germline V lookup: CDR1 LNHNV, CDR2 YYDKDF (reference sequence). With V trimmed by 3 bases and J by 0 bases, 13 bases remained unmatched. The CDR3 region has the DNA TGTGCCACCAGCAGTTCTCCCGGGACCGGGAGGGCCTCCTACGAGCAGTACTTC. The encoded protein is CATSSSPGTGRASYEQYF.

The chain couples TRBV19 to TRBJ2-7, with 9 bases aligning to TRBD1. J was trimmed by 0 bases and V by 6 bases; bases with no gene match: 3. The CDR3 has 14 residues. Germline V lookup: CDR1 LNHDA, CDR2 SQIVND (reference sequence). The CDR3 bases are TGTGCCAGTAGGGTGGACAGGGGCTCCTACGAGCAGTACTTC. It codes for CASRVDRGSYEQYF.

This chain uses TRBV7-2 with TRBJ2-1, with 8 bases aligning to TRBD2. There are 15 residues in the CDR3. V was clipped by 6 bases and J by 5 bases; unmatched bases: 9. CDR1 and CDR2 from the germline V gene are SGHTA and FQGNSA. The CDR3 protein is CASRQTGTRNNEQFF. CDR3 sequence (DNA): TGTGCCAGCAGGCAGACCGGGACTAGAAACAATGAGCAGTTCTTC.

This sequence joins TRBV19 and TRBJ2-4, with 8 bases that match TRBD2. CDR1 is LNHDA, CDR2 SQIVND, per germline (reference sequence). V lost 1 base, J lost 4 bases, and 9 bases stayed unmatched. This CDR3 region has 17 residues. CDR3 bases: TGTGCCAGTAGTATAGGTCGGGGGGGTATTAAAAAAAACATTCAGTACTTC. It encodes CASSIGRGGIKKNIQYF.